This T cell receptor beta chain was sequenced in a study of T cell changes during pregnancy in multiple sclerosis. TCRdb's copy holds only in-frame clones and misses some; the assay was immunoSEQ multiplex PCR. This sample yields roughly 50,000 clones, of which 80% to 90% are seen a single time; around 8% belongs to the top ten. The sample was CD8+ T cells from peripheral blood mononuclear cells, taken in the second trimester of pregnancy. This TCR was recovered from a female donor with multiple sclerosis, enrolled in a pregnancy study.

CDR3 coding DNA: TGCAGCGTTGGAGTGGGACAGGGTGGAGATACGCAGTATTTT. This codes for CSVGVGQGGDTQYF. V and J are TRBV29-1 and TRBJ2-3; 9 bases map to TRBD1. CDR3 length equals 14 residues. In germline, CDR1 is SQVTM, CDR2 ANQGSEA. Unmatched junction bases numbered 7, after V lost 4 bases and J lost 5 bases.